Listed below are T cell receptor beta chains from one sample, sequenced in a study of spatial heterogeneity in lung cancer. TCRdb ran MiXCR on the 5' RACE reads and lists one entry per CDR3 protein. The sample records 45,000 or so distinct CDR3 sequences, approximately 12% being singletons. The source was PBMCs, collected at surgery. These receptors were taken from a female donor with early-stage non-small cell lung cancer. Each CDR3 is given with its conserved first and last residue. D genes are given only for firm matches. Expanded clones get a size class; other rows say once, few or many, or leave the size out.

d_call: -
v_call: TRBV7-9
clone_size: many
cdr3_length: 14
j_call: TRBJ1-1
cdr3_nt: TGTGCCAGCGTTCCCTCCGCGGGGGCCCCTGAAGCTTTCTTT
cdr3_aa: CASVPSAGAPEAFF

d_call: -
v_call: TRBV5-1
clone_size: -
cdr3_length: 16
j_call: TRBJ1-1
cdr3_nt: TGCGCCAGCAGCCATCTAGCGGACTCCTTAAACACTGAAGCTTTCTTT
cdr3_aa: CASSHLADSLNTEAFF

d_call: -
v_call: TRBV13
clone_size: -
cdr3_length: 16
j_call: TRBJ1-1
cdr3_nt: TGTGCCAGCAGCCCGCATTTTAAGGGAATCAACACTGAAGCTTTCTTT
cdr3_aa: CASSPHFKGINTEAFF

d_call: -
v_call: TRBV4-2
clone_size: -
cdr3_length: 15
j_call: TRBJ2-7
cdr3_nt: TGTGCCAGCAGCCCTCTGGACAGTTCGCCCTACGAGCAGTACTTC
cdr3_aa: CASSPLDSSPYEQYF

d_call: TRBD1
v_call: TRBV5-1
clone_size: few
cdr3_length: 15
j_call: TRBJ2-3
cdr3_nt: TGCGCCAGCAGCTTTGGGACAGGGGGCACAGATACGCAGTATTTT
cdr3_aa: CASSFGTGGTDTQYF

d_call: -
v_call: TRBV7-2
clone_size: many
cdr3_length: 14
j_call: TRBJ1-2
cdr3_nt: TGTGCCAGCAGCTTAGGCCCTTCTCCCTATGGCTACACCTTC
cdr3_aa: CASSLGPSPYGYTF

d_call: TRBD1
v_call: TRBV10-2
clone_size: few
cdr3_length: 15
j_call: TRBJ1-1
cdr3_nt: TGCGCCAGCAGCGATAGGGACAGGGAGAACACTGAAGCTTTCTTT
cdr3_aa: CASSDRDRENTEAFF

d_call: -
v_call: TRBV7-6
clone_size: -
cdr3_length: 15
j_call: TRBJ2-5
cdr3_nt: TGTGCCAGCAGCTTAAAATACGGGGACCAAGAGACCCAGTACTTC
cdr3_aa: CASSLKYGDQETQYF

d_call: TRBD1
v_call: TRBV12-3/TRBV12-4
clone_size: many
cdr3_length: 15
j_call: TRBJ1-2
cdr3_nt: TGTGCCAGCAGTAGAACCGGGACAGGGGACAATGGCTACACCTTC
cdr3_aa: CASSRTGTGDNGYTF

d_call: -
v_call: TRBV18
clone_size: many
cdr3_length: 12
j_call: TRBJ1-1
cdr3_nt: TGTGCCAGCTCCCGGACGGAGCCTGAAGCTTTCTTT
cdr3_aa: CASSRTEPEAFF

d_call: TRBD2
v_call: TRBV25-1
clone_size: few
cdr3_length: 14
j_call: TRBJ2-1
cdr3_nt: TGTGCCAGCAGTGCTAGCGGGGGGTCGAATGAGCAGTTCTTC
cdr3_aa: CASSASGGSNEQFF